This passage covers 23 T cell receptor beta chains from one sample sequenced in a study of blood T cell repertoires in COVID-19. Clones were read by immunoSEQ multiplex PCR, and TCRdb kept only the in-frame ones, dropping some. The sample yields a few hundred thousand clones, around 86% seen once. Sequencing input: peripheral blood. These TCRs come from a woman younger than 45 who had recovered from COVID-19.

The rearrangement joins TRBV9 to TRBJ2-3; D is undetermined. Trimming took 0 bases from V and 0 from J, leaving 8 bases between them. CDR1 is SGDLS and CDR2 is YYNGEE in the germline V gene. CDR3 length: 15 residues. The CDR3 sequence: CASSVVADSTDTQYF. The DNA of the CDR3 is TGTGCCAGCAGCGTAGTGGCCGATAGCACAGATACGCAGTATTTT.

This chain uses TRBV28 with TRBJ1-2, with D possibly being TRBD1 (5 bases). This CDR3 spans 13 amino acids. Germline loops: CDR1 MDHEN, CDR2 SYDVKM. Trimming took off 1 base at V and 5 bases at J, with 8 bases between the two ends. The CDR3 coding sequence is TGTGCCAGCAGTTTATCAGCAGGGTATGGCTACACCTTC. Protein product: CASSLSAGYGYTF.

This clone was detected ten times or more. V is TRBV6-5 and J is TRBJ2-7; perhaps TRBD2 as D (5 bases). Trimming removed 6 bases at V and 4 bases at J, with 13 bases between. The CDR3 has 13 amino acids. Germline values: CDR1 MNHEY, CDR2 SVGAGI. CDR3 nucleotides: TGTGCCAGCAGCCAAGGCTTAGCGTACGAGCAGTACTTC. Protein sequence: CASSQGLAYEQYF.

The chain uses TRBV4-1 and TRBJ1-2, with D possibly TRBD1 on 6 matching bases. This CDR3 contains 16 residues. Germline CDR1 is MGHRA and CDR2 is YSYEKL. Deletions cut 0 bases from V and 6 bases from J, with 17 bases between. The CDR3 DNA follows: TGCGCCAGCAGCCAAGATGTAGGGGGACGAGGAAATGGCTACACCTTC. It specifies CASSQDVGGRGNGYTF.

The chain joins TRBV5-1 to TRBJ2-3; no definite D call. Germline V gene data show CDR1 as SGHRS and CDR2 as YFSETQ. V shed 3 bases and J shed 3 bases, with 2 bases lying between them. The CDR3 covers 11 residues. The CDR3 DNA sequence: TGCGCCAGCAGCTCGACAGATACGCAGTATTTT. Translated: CASSSTDTQYF.

The chain uses TRBV4-2 and TRBJ2-5; a possible D gene is TRBD2 (6 bases). Germline loops: CDR1 LGHNA, CDR2 YNFKEQ. Trimming removed 4 bases from V and 2 bases from J, with 11 bases in between. This CDR3 contains 14 residues. CDR3 loop: CASSRRGIQETQYF. The CDR3 coding sequence is TGTGCCAGCAGCCGACGCGGGATACAAGAGACCCAGTACTTC.

The V gene is TRBV7-9, the J gene TRBJ2-1; D possibly corresponds to TRBD1 (6 bases). CDR1 is SEHNR, CDR2 FQNEAQ, per germline (reference sequence). V was pared by 2 bases and J by 8 bases, with 7 bases between. The CDR3 runs 12 residues. In DNA form, the CDR3 reads TGTGCCAGCAGCTTAAGACAGGATGAGCAGTTCTTC. The encoded protein is CASSLRQDEQFF.

The chain uses TRBV10-3 and TRBJ1-2, with 9 bases that match TRBD1. The CDR3 sequence is 13 residues long. After removal of 2 bases from V and 7 bases from J, the junction contained 2 bases not matched to a gene. From germline, CDR1 is ENHRY and CDR2 SYGVKD. CDR3 in DNA: TGTGCCATCAGTGAGCGACAGGGGGGTGGCTACACCTTC. Translated, it gives CAISERQGGGYTF.

This clone was counted between two and nine times. This chain connects TRBV20-1 to TRBJ1-3; D possibly corresponds to TRBD1 (6 bases). The CDR3 consists of 14 residues. CDR1 is DFQATT, CDR2 SNEGSKA, per germline (reference sequence). V lost 6 bases, J lost 0 bases, and 12 bases lay in between. In DNA form, the CDR3 reads TGCAGTGCCAGTCAGGGGAGCTCTGGAAACACCATATATTTT. It yields the protein CSASQGSSGNTIYF.

This clone was recorded only once. The rearrangement links TRBV7-2 to TRBJ2-7; 7 bases agree with TRBD2. The CDR3 length is 12 residues. CDR1 and CDR2 from the germline V gene are SGHTA and FQGNSA. The junction had 6 bases not matched to a gene; V was cut back by 6 bases and J by 7 bases. The CDR3 loop reads CASSTGTNEQYF. The CDR3 bases are TGTGCCAGCAGTACCGGGACTAATGAGCAGTACTTC.

V gene TRBV3-1 (or the pseudogene TRBV3-2) combines with J gene TRBJ1-6; 8 positions match TRBD1. Losses at the gene ends were 5 bases for V and 14 bases for J; bases not matched to a gene: 5. This CDR3 spans 12 amino acids. Germline V lookup: CDR1 LGHDT, CDR2 YNNKEL (reference sequence). CDR3: CASSGQGATLHF. CDR3 nucleotide sequence: TGTGCCAGCAGCGGACAGGGTGCTACCCTCCACTTT.

V is TRBV3-1 (or the pseudogene TRBV3-2) and J is TRBJ2-1, with TRBD2 identical over 7 bases. J was trimmed by 5 bases and V by 4 bases; bases with no gene match: 5. Germline-derived CDR1 and CDR2 are LGHDT and YNNKEL (reference sequence). The CDR3 is made up of 14 amino acids. Here the CDR3 DNA reads TGTGCCAGCAGCCTTCAGGCGGGAGACAATGAGCAGTTCTTC. This sequence encodes CASSLQAGDNEQFF.

The rearrangement uses TRBV24-1 and TRBJ1-2, with D uncertain. V dropped 2 bases and J dropped 2 bases, with 17 bases sitting between them. The CDR3 sequence is 17 residues long. Germline V gene lookup returns CDR1 KGHDR and CDR2 SFDVKD. The CDR3 loop is CATSDSNPGSFNYGYTF. The CDR3 nucleotides are TGTGCCACCAGTGATTCAAACCCGGGTTCCTTCAACTATGGCTACACCTTC.

The chain has TRBV2 and TRBJ1-2, with TRBD1 as a possible D gene (5 bases). Trimming stripped 7 bases from V and 7 bases from J, with 19 bases between. The CDR3 is made up of 14 amino acids. CDR1 is SNHLY, CDR2 FYNNEI, per germline. The CDR3 region is CASIFQGSRSGYTF. The DNA for the CDR3 is TGTGCCAGCATTTTTCAGGGAAGTAGGTCTGGCTACACCTTC.

The chain employs TRBV10-1 and TRBJ2-5; 10 positions match TRBD2. This CDR3 region has 16 residues. Germline CDR1 WNHNN, CDR2 SYGVQD (reference sequence). Trimming cost V 0 bases and J 2 bases; bases outside gene matches: 3. The CDR3 spells CASSESKTSGQETQYF. DNA of the CDR3: TGCGCCAGCAGTGAGTCGAAGACTAGCGGGCAAGAGACCCAGTACTTC.

The rearrangement joins TRBV27 to TRBJ2-2; 8 bases agree with TRBD1. CDR1 is MNHEY and CDR2 is SMNVEV in the germline V gene (reference sequence). J lost 1 base, V lost 6 bases, and 7 bases had no gene match. The CDR3 length is 16 residues. The DNA for the CDR3 is TGTGCCAGCAGCCTAGGGGGGACAGGGAACACCGGGGAGCTGTTTTTT. Amino acid sequence: CASSLGGTGNTGELFF.

The CDR3 is CASSSIRSILYEQYF. DNA for the CDR3: TGTGCCAGCAGTTCAATCAGATCCATCCTCTACGAGCAGTACTTC. The rearrangement joins TRBV6-5 to TRBJ2-7; D not resolved. The CDR3 sequence is 15 residues long. V lost 4 bases and J lost 3, with 16 bases in between. Germline values: CDR1 MNHEY, CDR2 SVGAGI.

The chain uses TRBV5-4 and TRBJ2-7; 14 positions agree with TRBD2. CDR1 SGHNT and CDR2 YYREEE come from the germline V gene (reference sequence). This CDR3 is built from 17 residues. Trimming took 5 bases from V and 0 from J; bases not matched to a gene: 7. CDR3 nucleotide sequence: TGTGCCAGCAGGAAGGGACTAGCGGGGGACAGCTCCTACGAGCAGTACTTC. Translation gives CASRKGLAGDSSYEQYF.

V usage is TRBV19 and J usage is TRBJ1-2, with D perhaps TRBD1 (5 bases). Germline-derived CDR1 and CDR2 are LNHDA and SQIVND (reference sequence). The CDR3 covers 13 residues. The V and J ends lost 4 bases and 2 bases respectively, with 8 bases between them. Here the CDR3 reads CASSNQGNYGYTF. CDR3 in DNA: TGTGCCAGTAGTAATCAGGGCAACTATGGCTACACCTTC.

J is TRBJ1-5 and V is TRBV6-5; the D is unclear. Germline V gives CDR1 MNHEY, CDR2 SVGAGI. The V end lost 8 bases, the J end lost 5 bases, and 16 bases lay between the germline ends. This CDR3 contains 14 residues. The CDR3 DNA sequence: TGTGCCAGCTCCAGGAGGCCCTCTGATCAGCCCCAGCATTTT. Its protein is CASSRRPSDQPQHF.

The chain joins TRBV6-1 to TRBJ2-1; D perhaps matches TRBD2 (6 bases). V was shortened by 0 bases and J by 9 bases, with 12 bases between the two germline ends. Looked up from germline, CDR1 is MNHNS and CDR2 is SASEGT. There are 14 residues in the CDR3. This CDR3 reads CASSEAGGDGEQFF. As DNA, the CDR3 is TGTGCCAGCAGTGAAGCGGGGGGAGACGGTGAGCAGTTCTTC.

V gene TRBV6-6 combines with J gene TRBJ2-3; TRBD1 matches at 8 bases. The CDR3 totals 17 residues. J lost 6 bases, V lost 5 bases, and 16 bases had no gene match. Per the germline V gene, CDR1 is MNHNY and CDR2 is SVGAGI (reference sequence). CDR3 loop: CASSRSVGQGARDTQYF. The CDR3 bases are TGTGCCAGCAGTCGTTCCGTGGGTCAGGGGGCCAGGGATACGCAGTATTTT.

The chain carries TRBV10-2 and TRBJ2-3; 8 bases map to TRBD2. Germline-derived CDR1 and CDR2 are WSHSY and SAAADI. Losses at the gene ends were 7 bases for V and 4 bases for J; bases not matched to a gene: 10. The CDR3 contains 15 residues. CDR3 sequence: CASKDWTSRPDTQYF. Here the CDR3 DNA reads TGCGCCAGCAAAGACTGGACTAGCAGGCCAGATACGCAGTATTTT.